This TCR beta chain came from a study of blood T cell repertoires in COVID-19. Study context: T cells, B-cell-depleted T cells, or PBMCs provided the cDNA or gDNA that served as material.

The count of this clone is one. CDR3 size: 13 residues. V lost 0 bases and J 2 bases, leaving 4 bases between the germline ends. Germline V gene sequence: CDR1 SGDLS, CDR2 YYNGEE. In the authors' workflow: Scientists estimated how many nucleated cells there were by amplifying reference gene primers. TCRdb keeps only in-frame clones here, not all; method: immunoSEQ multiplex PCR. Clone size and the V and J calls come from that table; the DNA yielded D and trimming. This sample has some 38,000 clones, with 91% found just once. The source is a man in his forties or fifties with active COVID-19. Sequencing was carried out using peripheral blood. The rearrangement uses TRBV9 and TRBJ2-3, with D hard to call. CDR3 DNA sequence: TGTGCCAGCAGCGTAGGCGCCACAGATACGCAGTATTTT. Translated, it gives CASSVGATDTQYF.